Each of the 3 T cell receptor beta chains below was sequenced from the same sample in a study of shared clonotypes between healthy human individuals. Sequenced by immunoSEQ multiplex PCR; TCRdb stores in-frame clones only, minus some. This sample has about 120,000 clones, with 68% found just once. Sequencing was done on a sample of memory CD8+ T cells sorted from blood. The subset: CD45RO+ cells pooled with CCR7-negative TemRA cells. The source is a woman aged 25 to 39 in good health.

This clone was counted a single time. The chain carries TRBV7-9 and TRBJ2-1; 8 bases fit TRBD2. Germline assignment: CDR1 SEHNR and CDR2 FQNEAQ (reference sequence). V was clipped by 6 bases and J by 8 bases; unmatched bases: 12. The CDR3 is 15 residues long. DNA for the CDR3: TGTGCCAGCAGTTCCGGGACTAGTATCTTCCATGAGCAGTTCTTC. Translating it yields CASSSGTSIFHEQFF.

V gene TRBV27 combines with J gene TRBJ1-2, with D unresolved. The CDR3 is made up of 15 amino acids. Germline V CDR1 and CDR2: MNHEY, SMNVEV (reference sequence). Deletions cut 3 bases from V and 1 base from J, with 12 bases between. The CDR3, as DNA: TGTGCCAGCAGTTTTTCAGGCGCGGATAACTATGGCTACACCTTC. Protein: CASSFSGADNYGYTF.

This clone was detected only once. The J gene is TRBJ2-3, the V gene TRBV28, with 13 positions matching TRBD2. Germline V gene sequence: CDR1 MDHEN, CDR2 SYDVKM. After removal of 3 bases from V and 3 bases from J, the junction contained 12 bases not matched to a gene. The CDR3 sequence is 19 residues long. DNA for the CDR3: TGTGCCAGCAGTTTCCCACTAGCGGGAGGGTATTGGGAGACAGATACGCAGTATTTT. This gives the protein CASSFPLAGGYWETDTQYF.